The 24 T cell receptor beta chains reported below all come from one sample, sequenced in a study of T-cell reconstitution after alpha-beta-depleted transplantation in children (dated by TCRdb to about 2016). The library relied on PCR. Reads for this sample came from an Illumina HiSeq 2500. TCR library preparation used molecular barcoding, with unique molecular identifiers applied to normalize quantification of the TCRbeta repertoire. TCRdb trimmed the raw reads at Q25, called clones with MiXCR and kept productive beta chains. Every CDR3 protein is listed once, alongside the most common genes and DNA of its rows. This sample lists around 360,000 distinct CDR3 sequences; 9% to 12% were detected once. 2% to 2.5% of the sample comes from the top ten. Sample: PBMCs from the stem cell graft donor, taken from the stem cell graft. These receptors were collected from a human donor who donated a stem cell graft to a child with acute lymphoblastic leukemia.

The chain recombines TRBV27 with TRBJ2-2; the match to TRBD1 covers 7 bases. Germline lookup yields CDR1 MNHEY and CDR2 SMNVEV (reference sequence). CDR3 length: 14 residues. With 5 bases clipped from V and 7 bases from J, the junction kept 7 bases outside the gene matches. CDR3 in amino acids: CASSIWTGGGELFF. CDR3 DNA sequence: TGTGCCAGCAGTATATGGACAGGCGGCGGGGAGCTGTTTTTT.

There are a few counts of this clonotype. The CDR3 region has the DNA TGTGCCAGCAGCCGCCGGGACTATAAAGAGACCCAGTACTTC. It specifies CASSRRDYKETQYF. The gene calls are TRBV11-1 and TRBJ2-5; 7 bases are a match to TRBD2. Germline loops: CDR1 SGHAT, CDR2 FQDESV (reference sequence). V was pared by 5 bases and J by 3 bases, with 6 bases of the junction left unmatched. This CDR3 spans 14 amino acids.

The sample holds many counts of this clonotype. The V gene is TRBV6-1, the J gene TRBJ1-5; 8 nucleotides agree with TRBD1. V shed 2 bases, J shed 3 bases, and the junction held 9 bases outside the gene matches. CDR3 size: 17 residues. Germline CDR1 is MNHNS and CDR2 is SASEGT. The CDR3 nucleotides read TGTGCCAGCAGTGAATTGGTGCAGGGGGCTCTCAATCAGCCCCAGCATTTT. Translated: CASSELVQGALNQPQHF.

This clonotype turned up a few times. The chain is built from TRBV5-1 and TRBJ2-5; the D gene could be TRBD1 or TRBD2 (5 bases each). The CDR3 has 14 amino acids. V was shortened by 0 bases and J by 1 base, with 7 bases between the two germline ends. CDR1 and CDR2 (germline): SGHRS, YFSETQ. CDR3 nucleotides: TGCGCCAGCAGCTTGGAAGGGACCCAAGAGACCCAGTACTTC. It codes for CASSLEGTQETQYF.

This clonotype occurred a few times. The CDR3 DNA sequence: TGCGCCAGCAGCCAAGATTCGCGGTCGCAGGGGGCTGGACGGGAGCTGTTTTTT. Amino acid sequence: CASSQDSRSQGAGRELFF. This chain links TRBV4-1 with TRBJ2-2, with 8 positions matching TRBD1. Germline-derived CDR1 and CDR2 are MGHRA and YSYEKL. After removal of 0 bases from V and 9 bases from J, the junction contained 15 bases not matched to a gene. The CDR3 contains 18 residues.

Many counts were recorded for this clonotype. The chain has TRBV15 and TRBJ2-3; unclear D gene. The germline CDR1 and CDR2 sequences are LNHNV and YYDKDF (reference sequence). The CDR3 has 16 amino acids. With 0 bases removed from V and 2 bases from J, the gap between germline ends came to 12 bases. CDR3 DNA: TGTGCCACCAGCAGAGATGGCAGGACGAACACAGATACGCAGTATTTT. It encodes CATSRDGRTNTDTQYF.

This clonotype was observed at least ten times. The V gene is TRBV28, the J gene TRBJ2-7; weak D call: TRBD1 (5 bases). The length of the CDR3 is 17 residues. V was cut by 4 bases and J by 0 bases, with 19 bases left in between. Germline V gene data show CDR1 as MDHEN and CDR2 as SYDVKM. The CDR3 loop is CASSWRPGFPSSYEQYF. The CDR3 nucleotides read TGTGCCAGCAGTTGGCGACCAGGGTTCCCCAGCTCCTACGAGCAGTACTTC. Complete variable domain (other parts from reference TRBV28 and TRBJ2-7): DVKVTQSSRYLVKRTGEKVFLECVQDMDHENMFWYRQDPGLGLRLIYFSYDVKMKEKGDIPEGYSVSREKKERFSLILESASTNQTSMYLCASSWRPGFPSSYEQYFGPGTRLTVT.

This chain uses TRBV4-1 with TRBJ2-1, with TRBD1 as a possible D gene (5 bases). Trimming pared 0 bases from V and 10 bases from J, leaving 16 bases between. The CDR3 extends over 15 amino acids. In germline, CDR1 is MGHRA, CDR2 YSYEKL. CDR3 amino acids: CASSQDRAFGREQFF. Here the CDR3 DNA reads TGCGCCAGCAGCCAAGACAGGGCCTTCGGTCGCGAGCAGTTCTTC.

The CDR3 DNA reads TGCAGTGCGCCACGTCGGGACGGTCTCACAGATACGCAGTATTTT. It yields the protein CSAPRRDGLTDTQYF. V and J are TRBV20-1 and TRBJ2-3; D assignment may be TRBD1 or TRBD2 (5 bases each). V gave up 6 bases and J gave up 2 bases, with 18 bases separating them. The CDR3 length is 15 residues. In germline, CDR1 is DFQATT, CDR2 SNEGSKA (reference sequence).

The rearrangement links TRBV7-2 to TRBJ2-3; no definite D call. Germline CDR1 reads SGHTA; CDR2 reads FQGNSA. This CDR3 comprises 12 residues. Trimming stripped 8 bases from V and 0 bases from J, with 6 bases between. CDR3 region: CASAVSTDTQYF. CDR3 in DNA: TGTGCCAGCGCAGTCAGCACAGATACGCAGTATTTT.

This clonotype was recorded many times. The gene calls are TRBV6-2 or TRBV6-3 and TRBJ2-1; D ambiguous. Between the trimmed V and J ends, which lost 4 bases and 6 bases, there was a span of 4 bases. Germline values: CDR1 MNHEY, CDR2 SVGEGT. The CDR3 covers 11 residues. The CDR3 DNA reads TGTGCCAGCAGTTCCCGCAATGAGCAGTTCTTC. It is translated as CASSSRNEQFF.

The chain uses TRBV6-5 and TRBJ2-7; the D is unclear. The V end was cut by 5 bases, the J end by 5 bases, with 10 bases between. CDR3 size: 12 residues. Germline V gene lookup returns CDR1 MNHEY and CDR2 SVGAGI. CDR3: CASSKDGHEQYF. CDR3 in DNA: TGTGCCAGCAGTAAGGACGGCCACGAGCAGTACTTC.

This clonotype was seen only a few times. The chain couples TRBV5-6 to TRBJ2-1, with a tentative D call TRBD2 (6 bases). The CDR3 is 21 amino acids. Trimming removed 0 bases at V and 2 bases at J, with 27 bases between. In germline, CDR1 is SGHDT, CDR2 YYEEEE. DNA for the CDR3: TGTGCCAGCAGCTTGGCGGTCGGGCAGGGAGGTTCTCTAGGGCCCTACAATGAGCAGTTCTTC. Protein product: CASSLAVGQGGSLGPYNEQFF.

The rearrangement links TRBV10-3 to TRBJ2-5; weak D call: TRBD2 (5 bases). Germline V lookup: CDR1 ENHRY, CDR2 SYGVKD. Trimming took off 4 bases at V and 2 bases at J, with 14 bases between the two ends. The length of the CDR3 is 15 residues. The CDR3 region has the DNA TGTGCCATCAGTGGAGGGCGCGGAGAACAAGAGACCCAGTACTTC. Its protein is CAISGGRGEQETQYF.

In its sample, this clonotype was seen a few times. The chain carries TRBV9 and TRBJ1-2; D unresolved. This CDR3 has 14 residues. Trimming took 1 base from V and 10 from J, leaving 17 bases between them. In germline, CDR1 is SGDLS, CDR2 YYNGEE. This CDR3 reads CASSVSPGNSDYTF. CDR3 DNA sequence: TGTGCCAGCAGCGTAAGCCCCGGCAACTCGGACTACACCTTC.

The V call is TRBV30, the J call TRBJ2-5; weak D call: TRBD2 (5 bases). The length of the CDR3 is 9 residues. Looked up from germline, CDR1 is GTSNPN and CDR2 is SVGIG (reference sequence). With 8 bases removed from V and 4 bases from J, the gap between germline ends came to 5 bases. The CDR3: CAGGETQYF. In DNA form, the CDR3 reads TGTGCCGGAGGAGAGACCCAGTACTTC.

The J gene is TRBJ2-7, the V gene TRBV20-1, with 12 bases lining up with TRBD1. This CDR3 region has 12 residues. The germline V gene has CDR1 DFQATT and CDR2 SNEGSKA (reference sequence). After removal of 6 bases from V and 7 bases from J, the junction contained 4 bases not matched to a gene. In DNA, the CDR3 is TGCAGTGCGAGGGACAGGGGGCGAGAGCAGTACTTC. Its protein is CSARDRGREQYF.

The CDR3 DNA is TGTGCCAGCAGCAGGGGCAGGGGGCGTGAAGGCTACAATGAGCAGTTCTTC. This codes for CASSRGRGREGYNEQFF. The chain is built from TRBV11-3 and TRBJ2-1; 8 positions match TRBD1. V lost 5 bases and J lost 3; bases outside the gene matches: 12. Germline values: CDR1 SGHNT, CDR2 YENEEA. The CDR3 totals 17 residues.

This chain links TRBV5-6 with TRBJ2-7; possible D gene TRBD2, 6 bases. Germline assignment: CDR1 SGHDT and CDR2 YYEEEE. The CDR3 is made up of 15 amino acids. V shed 6 bases and J shed 2 bases, with 18 bases lying between them. In nucleotides, the CDR3 is TGTGCCAGCACTAGAGTCCCCACGGGAGCCTACGAGCAGTACTTC. Protein product: CASTRVPTGAYEQYF.

Only a few counts were recorded for this clonotype. J is TRBJ2-7 and V is TRBV11-2; no clear D. This CDR3 is built from 12 residues. Trimming removed 8 bases at V and 0 bases at J, with 8 bases between. Germline V gives CDR1 SGHAT, CDR2 FQNNGV. The CDR3 DNA sequence: TGTGCCAGCCGCGAGTCCTCCTACGAGCAGTACTTC. Encoded protein: CASRESSYEQYF.

This clonotype was observed at least ten times. J is TRBJ2-1 and V is TRBV20-1; 13 nucleotides line up with TRBD2. This CDR3 comprises 16 residues. The V gene end was trimmed by 2 bases and the J gene end by 6 bases; junction bases not matched to a gene: 7. Germline CDR1 DFQATT, CDR2 SNEGSKA (reference sequence). The CDR3 here is CSARTSGRASGNEQFF. For the CDR3, the DNA is TGCAGTGCTAGAACTAGCGGGAGGGCCAGCGGCAATGAGCAGTTCTTC.

This clonotype has only a few counts. The chain recombines TRBV5-1 with TRBJ1-3, with D perhaps TRBD1 (6 bases). With 4 bases removed from V and 2 bases from J, the gap between germline ends came to 16 bases. Germline CDR1 and CDR2: SGHRS and YFSETQ. The CDR3 is 16 residues long. The CDR3 sequence is CASSPEWGQAGNTIYF. The CDR3 DNA follows: TGCGCCAGCAGCCCGGAATGGGGGCAGGCTGGAAACACCATATATTTT.

This clonotype was picked up a small number of times. A much larger clone sits a single nucleotide away, making a read error possible. The gene calls are TRBV5-1 and TRBJ2-4; perhaps D is TRBD1 or TRBD2 (5 bases each). The CDR3 is 14 amino acids. V lost 0 bases and J lost 12, with 16 bases in between. The germline CDR1 and CDR2 sequences are SGHRS and YFSETQ. The CDR3 loop is CASSLGRGEDSQYF. CDR3 nucleotides: TGCGCCAGCAGCTTGGGCCGGGGTGAAGACAGTCAGTACTTC.

V and J are TRBV6-2 or TRBV6-3 and TRBJ2-5, with 9 bases fitting TRBD2. Germline V gene lookup returns CDR1 MNHEY and CDR2 SVGEGT. This CDR3 spans 14 amino acids. V shed 6 bases and J 7 bases; nucleotides not matched to a gene: 9. This chain's CDR3 is CASSALAGRGTQYF. The CDR3 DNA reads TGTGCCAGCAGCGCACTAGCGGGCCGGGGGACCCAGTACTTC.